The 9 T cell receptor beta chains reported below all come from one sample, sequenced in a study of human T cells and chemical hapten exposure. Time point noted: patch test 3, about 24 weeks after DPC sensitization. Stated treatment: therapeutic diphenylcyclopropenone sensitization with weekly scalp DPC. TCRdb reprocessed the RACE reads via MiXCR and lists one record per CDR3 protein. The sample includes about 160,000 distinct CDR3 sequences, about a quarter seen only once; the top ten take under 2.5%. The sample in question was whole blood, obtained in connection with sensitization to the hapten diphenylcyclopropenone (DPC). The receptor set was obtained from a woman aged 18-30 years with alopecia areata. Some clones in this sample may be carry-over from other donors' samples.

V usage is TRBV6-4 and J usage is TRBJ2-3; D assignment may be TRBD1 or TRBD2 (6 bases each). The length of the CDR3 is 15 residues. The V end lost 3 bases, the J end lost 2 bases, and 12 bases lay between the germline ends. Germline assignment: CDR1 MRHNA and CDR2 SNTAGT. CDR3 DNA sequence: TGTGCCAGCAGTGAGTCTGGGGGGCCCACAGATACGCAGTATTTT. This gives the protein CASSESGGPTDTQYF.

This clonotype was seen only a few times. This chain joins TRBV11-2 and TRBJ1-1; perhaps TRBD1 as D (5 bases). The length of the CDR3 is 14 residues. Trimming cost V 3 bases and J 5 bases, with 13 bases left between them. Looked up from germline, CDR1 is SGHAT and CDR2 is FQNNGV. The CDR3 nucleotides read TGTGCCAGCAGCTTTCAGGGTAGGAAGACTGAAGCTTTCTTT. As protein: CASSFQGRKTEAFF.

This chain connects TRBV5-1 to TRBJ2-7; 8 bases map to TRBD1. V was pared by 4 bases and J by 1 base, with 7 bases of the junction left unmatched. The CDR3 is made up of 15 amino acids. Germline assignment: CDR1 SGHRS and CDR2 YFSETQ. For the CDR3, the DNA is TGCGCCAGCAGCCCCGGCAGGGGGCAATCCTACGAGCAGTACTTC. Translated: CASSPGRGQSYEQYF. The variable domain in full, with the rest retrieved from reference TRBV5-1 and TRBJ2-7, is KAGVTQTPRYLIKTRGQQVTLSCSPISGHRSVSWYQQTPGQGLQFLFEYFSETQRNKGNFPGRFSGRQFSNSRSEMNVSTLELGDSALYLCASSPGRGQSYEQYFGPGTRLTVT.

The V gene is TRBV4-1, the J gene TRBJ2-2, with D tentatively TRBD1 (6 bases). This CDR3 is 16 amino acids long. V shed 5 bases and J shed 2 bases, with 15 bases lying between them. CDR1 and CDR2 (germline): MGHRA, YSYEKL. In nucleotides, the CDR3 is TGCGCCAGCAGCTCCGGACCCAGGGGTAACACCGGGGAGCTGTTTTTT. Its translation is CASSSGPRGNTGELFF.

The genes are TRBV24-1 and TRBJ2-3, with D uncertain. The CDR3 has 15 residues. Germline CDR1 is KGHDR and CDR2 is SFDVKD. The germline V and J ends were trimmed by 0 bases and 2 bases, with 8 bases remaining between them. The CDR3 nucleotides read TGTGCCACCAGTGATTTGAGCCACGACACAGATACGCAGTATTTT. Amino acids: CATSDLSHDTDTQYF.

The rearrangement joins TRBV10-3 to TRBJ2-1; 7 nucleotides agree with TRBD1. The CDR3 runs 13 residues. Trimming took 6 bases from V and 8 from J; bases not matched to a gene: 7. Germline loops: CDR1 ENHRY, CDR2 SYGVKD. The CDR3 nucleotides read TGTGCCATCAGCCCGGGACAGAAAGATGAGCAGTTCTTC. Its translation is CAISPGQKDEQFF.

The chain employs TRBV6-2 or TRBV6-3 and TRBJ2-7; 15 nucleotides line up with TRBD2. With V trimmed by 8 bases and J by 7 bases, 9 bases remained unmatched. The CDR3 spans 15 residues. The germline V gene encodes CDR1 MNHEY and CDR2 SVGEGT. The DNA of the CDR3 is TGTGCCAGCCTCGGACTAGCGGGAGGGCCGGGGGAGCAGTACTTC. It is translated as CASLGLAGGPGEQYF.

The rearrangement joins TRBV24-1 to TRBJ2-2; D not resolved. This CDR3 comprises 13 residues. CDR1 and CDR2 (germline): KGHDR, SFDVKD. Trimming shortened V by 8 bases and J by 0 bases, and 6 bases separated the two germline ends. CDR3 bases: TGTGCCACCAAGGCAGCGAACACCGGGGAGCTGTTTTTT. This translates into CATKAANTGELFF.

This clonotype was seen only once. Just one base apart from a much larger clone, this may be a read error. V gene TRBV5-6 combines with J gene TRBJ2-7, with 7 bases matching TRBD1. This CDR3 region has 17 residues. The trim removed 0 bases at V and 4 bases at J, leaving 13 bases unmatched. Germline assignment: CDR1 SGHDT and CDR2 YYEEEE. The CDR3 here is CASSLDNSGQRAYEQYF. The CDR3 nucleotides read TGTGCCAGCAGCTTGGACAACTCGGGACAGAGAGCGTACGAGCAGTACTTC.